Shown below are 23 T cell receptor beta chains from a single sample sequenced in a study of OX40 agonist ivuxolimab in advanced cancers. Some clones are missing from TCRdb's copy, which holds only in-frame ones; the method was immunoSEQ multiplex PCR. The profile shows fewer than 200,000 clones, 90% to 95% of them singletons. The sequencing here drew on CD4+ or CD8+ T cells sorted from blood, taken in a trial of the OX40 agonist ivuxolimab. These TCRs come from an adult with an advanced solid tumor such as melanoma, head and neck, liver or kidney cancer.

The chain recombines TRBV4-2 with TRBJ2-1, with 11 bases aligning to TRBD2. This CDR3 is 15 amino acids long. Germline CDR1 LGHNA, CDR2 YNFKEQ. The junction had 1 base not matched to a gene; V was cut back by 0 bases and J by 6 bases. This chain's CDR3 is CASSQEGTSGNEQFF. As DNA, the CDR3 is TGTGCCAGCAGCCAAGAGGGGACTAGCGGCAATGAGCAGTTCTTC.

The V and J genes are TRBV4-2 and TRBJ2-3, with D unclear. The germline V and J ends were trimmed by 0 bases and 5 bases, with 6 bases remaining between them. Germline V gives CDR1 LGHNA, CDR2 YNFKEQ. The CDR3 consists of 13 residues. CDR3 sequence (DNA): TGTGCCAGCAGCCAAGATGCCGGAGATACGCAGTATTTT. This translates into CASSQDAGDTQYF.

The V and J genes are TRBV13 and TRBJ2-3; 8 bases fit TRBD1. V gave up 5 bases and J gave up 4 bases; unmatched junction bases: 5. Per the germline V gene, CDR1 is PRHDT and CDR2 is FYEKMQ (reference sequence). This CDR3 region has 14 residues. CDR3 coding DNA: TGTGCCAGCAGCCCGCAGGGGGCTCCAGATACGCAGTATTTT. Translation gives CASSPQGAPDTQYF.

This rearrangement joins TRBV10-1 to TRBJ2-3, with a weak D call TRBD1 (6 bases). The length of the CDR3 is 14 residues. The V end was cut by 1 base, the J end by 8 bases, with 13 bases between. Germline V gene sequence: CDR1 WNHNN, CDR2 SYGVQD (reference sequence). The CDR3 DNA reads as TGCGCCAGCAGTGAGTACAGGCAGGGGACTACGCAGTATTTT. Amino acids: CASSEYRQGTTQYF.

The chain links TRBV7-2 to TRBJ1-2; D is perhaps TRBD1 (6 bases). The CDR3 spans 14 residues. V lost 5 bases and J lost 0, with 10 bases in between. Per germline, CDR1 SGHTA and CDR2 FQGNSA. CDR3 amino acids: CASSRDTANYGYTF. DNA of the CDR3: TGTGCCAGCAGCCGGGACACAGCTAACTATGGCTACACCTTC. The entire variable domain, with the rest obtained from reference TRBV7-2 and TRBJ1-2, is as follows: GAGVSQSPSNKVTEKGKDVELRCDPISGHTALYWYRQSLGQGLEFLIYFQGNSAPDKSGLPSDRFSAERTGGSVSTLTIQRTQQEDSAVYLCASSRDTANYGYTFGSGTRLTVV.

The chain links TRBV2 to TRBJ1-3; D gene ambiguous. Germline V gene lookup returns CDR1 SNHLY and CDR2 FYNNEI. V lost 7 bases and J 4 bases, leaving 17 bases between the germline ends. CDR3 length equals 15 residues. CDR3 nucleotides: TGTGCCAGCAAACCGGACCTCACGGTCGGAAACACCATATATTTT. Its translation: CASKPDLTVGNTIYF.

This chain uses TRBV5-4 with TRBJ1-4; no definite D call. With 1 base removed from V and 12 bases from J, the gap between germline ends came to 10 bases. Germline V gene lookup returns CDR1 SGHNT and CDR2 YYREEE (reference sequence). The CDR3 is 12 amino acids. The CDR3 sequence is CASSLWASELFF. The DNA for the CDR3 is TGTGCCAGCAGCTTGTGGGCCAGTGAACTGTTTTTT.

The chain combines TRBV6-1 with TRBJ2-7; no reliable D call. The CDR3 covers 13 residues. The ends were cut back, 10 bases at V and 6 bases at J, with 19 bases in the middle. From germline, CDR1 is MNHNS and CDR2 SASEGT. DNA of the CDR3: TGTGCCACCCACAAGGATCGGGTGTCCGAGCAGTACTTC. Encoded protein: CATHKDRVSEQYF.

The V call is TRBV2, the J call TRBJ2-7, with TRBD1 matching over 9 bases. J was trimmed by 2 bases and V by 6 bases; bases with no gene match: 8. Germline CDR1 reads SNHLY; CDR2 reads FYNNEI. This CDR3 region has 15 residues. CDR3 DNA: TGTGCCAGCAGAGAGAGGACAGGGGAACCCTACGAGCAGTACTTC. It specifies CASRERTGEPYEQYF.

The J gene is TRBJ2-7, the V gene TRBV5-4; a weak D match, TRBD2 (6 bases). The V gene's germline CDR1 is SGHNT and CDR2 YYREEE (reference sequence). The CDR3 sequence is 14 residues long. The V end lost 3 bases, the J end lost 3 bases, and 13 bases lay between the germline ends. The CDR3 sequence is CASSSWDGGYEQYF. The CDR3 DNA is TGTGCCAGCAGCTCCTGGGACGGGGGCTACGAGCAGTACTTC.

The chain links TRBV6-5 to TRBJ1-4; TRBD1 matches at 11 bases. V lost 5 bases to trimming and J lost 10 bases; unmatched junction nucleotides: 9. The germline gives CDR1 MNHEY, CDR2 SVGAGI. The CDR3 extends over 15 amino acids. CDR3 in amino acids: CASSIGTGGLGKLFF. In DNA form, the CDR3 reads TGTGCCAGCAGTATAGGGACAGGGGGTCTCGGAAAACTGTTTTTT.

The chain is built from TRBV5-1 and TRBJ2-5, with TRBD2 matching over 12 bases. The germline V gene encodes CDR1 SGHRS and CDR2 YFSETQ. Germline trimming cut 4 bases from V and 9 bases from J; bases unmatched to any gene: 7. The CDR3 sequence is 14 residues long. CDR3 sequence: CASSPSGTSGPQYF. The CDR3 DNA follows: TGCGCCAGCAGCCCGTCCGGGACTAGCGGGCCCCAGTACTTC.

This chain links TRBV9 with TRBJ2-3; possibly TRBD1 or TRBD2 for D (5 bases each). The CDR3 is made up of 13 amino acids. V gave up 3 bases and J gave up 6 bases, with 11 bases separating them. The V gene's germline CDR1 is SGDLS and CDR2 YYNGEE. The CDR3 sequence is CASSALGVDTQYF. The CDR3 nucleotides are TGTGCCAGCAGCGCCCTGGGGGTTGATACGCAGTATTTT.

The gene calls are TRBV15 and TRBJ1-2; D is perhaps TRBD1 (5 bases). V was trimmed by 4 bases and J by 5 bases, leaving 11 bases between them. The CDR3 runs to 13 residues. CDR1 and CDR2 (germline): LNHNV, YYDKDF (reference sequence). DNA of the CDR3: TGTGCCACCAGCACGGGGGGGAATTATGGCTACACCTTC. This codes for CATSTGGNYGYTF.

This chain connects TRBV18 to TRBJ2-5, with D perhaps given as TRBD1 or TRBD2 (7 bases each). CDR3 length: 16 residues. Per the germline V gene, CDR1 is KGHSH and CDR2 is LQKENI. The ends were cut back, 3 bases at V and 2 bases at J, with 16 bases in the middle. The CDR3 bases are TGTGCCAGCTCACCCAGGGGGGGCGGTTCGCAAGAGACCCAGTACTTC. This translates into CASSPRGGGSQETQYF.

This clone appeared a single time. J is TRBJ2-2 and V is TRBV30; TRBD2 matches 13 bases. The CDR3 is 16 residues long. J gave up 6 bases and V 5 bases, and 9 bases lay outside the gene matches. The germline gives CDR1 GTSNPN, CDR2 SVGIG (reference sequence). For the CDR3, the DNA is TGTGCCTGGGACCTCTCCGGGACTAGCGGGGCCGGGGAGCTGTTTTTT. Its translation: CAWDLSGTSGAGELFF.

The CDR3 region is CASSDWTGLTF. Written as DNA, the CDR3 is TGTGCCAGCAGTGACTGGACAGGGCTCACCTTC. The gene calls are TRBV2 and TRBJ1-2; 8 bases are a match to TRBD1. CDR3 length equals 11 residues. V gave up 3 bases and J gave up 13 bases; unmatched junction bases: 4. Germline V gene sequence: CDR1 SNHLY, CDR2 FYNNEI. Looking up the rest from reference TRBV2 and TRBJ1-2 gives the full variable domain: EPEVTQTPSHQVTQMGQEVILRCVPISNHLYFYWYRQILGQKVEFLVSFYNNEISEKSEIFDDQFSVERPDGSNFTLKIRSTKLEDSAMYFCASSDWTGLTFGSGTRLTVV.

The rearrangement links TRBV7-8 to TRBJ2-7, with unresolved D. The CDR3 runs 14 residues. Trimming stripped 1 base from V and 0 bases from J, with 7 bases between. Germline lookup yields CDR1 SGHVS and CDR2 FQNEAQ. In DNA, the CDR3 is TGTGCCAGCAGCTTAGAAATGGCCTCCTACGAGCAGTACTTC. It is translated as CASSLEMASYEQYF.

This clone was counted only a few times. This chain connects TRBV6-5 to TRBJ1-6; maybe TRBD1 (5 bases). The CDR3 has 14 amino acids. Deletions cut 4 bases from V and 7 bases from J, with 11 bases between. CDR1 is MNHEY and CDR2 is SVGAGI in the germline V gene. In DNA, the CDR3 is TGTGCCAGCAGTTCCGCCGCAGGGAATTCACCCCTCCACTTT. Residues: CASSSAAGNSPLHF.

This clone is a singleton in its sample. The V gene is TRBV9, the J gene TRBJ1-4, with D unresolved. CDR3 size: 15 residues. The germline V and J ends were trimmed by 0 bases and 3 bases, with 9 bases remaining between them. The V gene's germline CDR1 is SGDLS and CDR2 YYNGEE. The CDR3 nucleotides read TGTGCCAGCAGCGTAGTGGGCAGCTCTAATGAAAAACTGTTTTTT. Protein sequence: CASSVVGSSNEKLFF.

The rearrangement links TRBV6-5 to TRBJ1-1, with unresolved D. Looked up from germline, CDR1 is MNHEY and CDR2 is SVGAGI. CDR3 length: 15 residues. V lost 8 bases to trimming and J lost 4 bases, with 20 bases between them. CDR3 coding DNA: TGTGCCAGCTCCCTCCGTGGTCCTACGGCCACTGAAGCTTTCTTT. Amino acid sequence: CASSLRGPTATEAFF.

This chain connects TRBV7-9 to TRBJ2-2; 12 nucleotides line up with TRBD2. Trimming at V came to 4 bases and at J to 0 bases, leaving 3 bases not matched to a gene. Germline CDR1 reads SEHNR; CDR2 reads FQNEAQ (reference sequence). This CDR3 has 17 residues. The CDR3, as DNA: TGTGCCAGCAGCTCAAGGACTAGCGGGGCGAACACCGGGGAGCTGTTTTTT. This translates into CASSSRTSGANTGELFF.

This chain uses TRBV5-6 with TRBJ2-7; D is unresolved. CDR1 and CDR2 (germline): SGHDT, YYEEEE. Trimming took 3 bases from V and 2 from J, leaving 12 bases between them. The CDR3 has 14 residues. CDR3 in amino acids: CASSSPGPPYEQYF. DNA of the CDR3: TGTGCCAGCAGCTCACCGGGCCCTCCCTACGAGCAGTACTTC.